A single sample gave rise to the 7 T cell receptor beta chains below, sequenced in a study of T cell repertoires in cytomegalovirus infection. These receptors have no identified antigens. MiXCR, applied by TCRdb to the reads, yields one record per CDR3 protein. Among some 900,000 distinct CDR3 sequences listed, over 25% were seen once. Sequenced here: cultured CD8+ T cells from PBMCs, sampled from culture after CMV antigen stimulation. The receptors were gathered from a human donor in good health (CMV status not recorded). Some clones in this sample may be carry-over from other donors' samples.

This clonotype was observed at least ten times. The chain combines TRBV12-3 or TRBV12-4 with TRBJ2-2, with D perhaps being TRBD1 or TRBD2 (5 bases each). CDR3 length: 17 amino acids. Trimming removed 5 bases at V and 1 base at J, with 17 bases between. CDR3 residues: CASSHSPGLLNTGELFF. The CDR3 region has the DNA TGTGCCAGCAGTCACTCCCCGGGGCTCTTGAACACCGGGGAGCTGTTTTTT.

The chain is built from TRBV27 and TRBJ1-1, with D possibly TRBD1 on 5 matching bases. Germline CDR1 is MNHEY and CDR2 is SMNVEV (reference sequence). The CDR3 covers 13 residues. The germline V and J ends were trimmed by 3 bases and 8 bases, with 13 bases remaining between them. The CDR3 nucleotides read TGTGCCAGCAGTTTTTTCCCACGGGGGGAAGCTTTCTTT. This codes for CASSFFPRGEAFF.

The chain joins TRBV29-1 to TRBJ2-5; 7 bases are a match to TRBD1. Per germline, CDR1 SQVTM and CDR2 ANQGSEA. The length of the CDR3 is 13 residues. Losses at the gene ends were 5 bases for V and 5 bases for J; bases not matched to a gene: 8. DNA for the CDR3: TGCAGCGTTTCCCTTGGGACAGCGGAGACCCAGTACTTC. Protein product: CSVSLGTAETQYF.

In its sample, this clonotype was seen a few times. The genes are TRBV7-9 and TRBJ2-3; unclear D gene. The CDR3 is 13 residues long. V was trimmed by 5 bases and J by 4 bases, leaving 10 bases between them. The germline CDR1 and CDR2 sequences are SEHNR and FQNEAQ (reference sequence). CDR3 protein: CASSTDLADTQYF. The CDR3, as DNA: TGTGCCAGCAGCACCGACTTAGCAGATACGCAGTATTTT.

CDR3 DNA: TGTGCCAGCAGTTACACCGGGAGCAGGGGCGGGACAGATACGCAGTATTTT. This encodes CASSYTGSRGGTDTQYF. The V gene is TRBV6-1, the J gene TRBJ2-3; D is possibly TRBD1 or TRBD2 (6 bases each). V was trimmed by 5 bases and J by 3 bases, leaving 21 bases between them. This CDR3 is built from 17 residues. Germline CDR1 reads MNHNS; CDR2 reads SASEGT.

The CDR3 coding sequence is TGTGCCAGCAGTTTATCGGGGTCCGGGTACGAGCAGTACTTC. Translated, it gives CASSLSGSGYEQYF. J is TRBJ2-7 and V is TRBV27; D not resolved. This CDR3 region has 14 residues. V lost 0 bases to trimming and J lost 4 bases, with 10 bases between them. CDR1 is MNHEY, CDR2 SMNVEV, per germline (reference sequence).

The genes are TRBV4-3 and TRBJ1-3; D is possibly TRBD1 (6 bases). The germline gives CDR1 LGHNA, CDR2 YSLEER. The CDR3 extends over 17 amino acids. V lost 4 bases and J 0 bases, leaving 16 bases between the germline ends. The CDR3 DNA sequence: TGCGCCAGCAGCCCGAGGACAGCCGACTACTCTGGAAACACCATATATTTT. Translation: CASSPRTADYSGNTIYF.